This passage covers 2 T cell receptor beta chains from one sample sequenced in a study of T cell responses to AZD1222 COVID-19 vaccine. Using immunoSEQ multiplex PCR, the repertoire was profiled, and TCRdb retains in-frame clones only, with some absent. The sample holds 100,000 or so clones, more than 75% seen once. Here the sequenced sample was peripheral blood, taken on day 0 of AZD1222 vaccination. The receptor set was obtained from an adult in good health.

V usage is TRBV10-1 and J usage is TRBJ1-2; 9 nucleotides align to TRBD1. The CDR3 has 13 residues. The V gene end was trimmed by 8 bases and the J gene end by 9 bases; junction bases not matched to a gene: 10. CDR1 is WNHNN and CDR2 is SYGVQD in the germline V gene (reference sequence). This CDR3 reads CASQATGGQRYTF. The CDR3 DNA sequence: TGCGCCAGCCAAGCAACAGGGGGCCAACGCTACACCTTC.

This rearrangement joins TRBV5-1 to TRBJ2-2; 12 bases line up with TRBD2. Germline V CDR1 and CDR2: SGHRS, YFSETQ. The trim removed 3 bases at V and 1 base at J, leaving 4 bases unmatched. This CDR3 has 17 residues. The chain's CDR3 is CASSSLAGGLNTGELFF. In DNA, the CDR3 is TGCGCCAGCAGCTCACTAGCGGGGGGACTGAACACCGGGGAGCTGTTTTTT.